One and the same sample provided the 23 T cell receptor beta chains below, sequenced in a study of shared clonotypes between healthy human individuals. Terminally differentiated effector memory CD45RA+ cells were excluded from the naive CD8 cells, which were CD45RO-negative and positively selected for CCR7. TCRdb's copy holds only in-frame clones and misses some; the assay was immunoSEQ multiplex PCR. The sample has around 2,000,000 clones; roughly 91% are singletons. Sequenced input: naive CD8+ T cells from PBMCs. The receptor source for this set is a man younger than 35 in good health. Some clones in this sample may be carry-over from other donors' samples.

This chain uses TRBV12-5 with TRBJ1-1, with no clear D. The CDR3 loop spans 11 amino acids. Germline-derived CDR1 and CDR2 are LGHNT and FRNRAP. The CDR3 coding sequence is TGTGTCTCGGGCCAGGACACTGAAGCTTTCTTT. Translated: CVSGQDTEAFF.

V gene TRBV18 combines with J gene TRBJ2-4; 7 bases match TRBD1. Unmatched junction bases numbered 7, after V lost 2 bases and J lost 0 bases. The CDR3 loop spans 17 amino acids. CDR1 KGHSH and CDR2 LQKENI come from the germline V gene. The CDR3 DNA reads TGTGCCAGCTCACCAGAAACAGGGGACGAAGCCAAAAACATTCAGTACTTC. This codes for CASSPETGDEAKNIQYF.

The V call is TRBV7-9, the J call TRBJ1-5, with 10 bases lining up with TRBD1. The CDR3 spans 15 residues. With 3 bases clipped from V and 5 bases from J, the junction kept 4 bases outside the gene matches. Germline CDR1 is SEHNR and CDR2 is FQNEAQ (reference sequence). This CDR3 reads CASSLGQGSHQPQHF. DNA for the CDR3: TGTGCCAGCAGCTTGGGACAGGGGTCACATCAGCCCCAGCATTTT. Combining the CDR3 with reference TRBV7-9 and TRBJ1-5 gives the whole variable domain DTGVSQNPRHKITKRGQNVTFRCDPISEHNRLYWYRQTLGQGPEFLTYFQNEAQLEKSRLLSDRFSAERPKGSFSTLEIQRTEQGDSAMYLCASSLGQGSHQPQHFGDGTRLSIL.

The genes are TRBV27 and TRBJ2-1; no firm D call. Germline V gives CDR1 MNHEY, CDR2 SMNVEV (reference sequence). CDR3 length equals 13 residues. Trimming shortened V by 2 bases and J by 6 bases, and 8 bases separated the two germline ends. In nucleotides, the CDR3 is TGTGCCAGCAGTTTAGTGCGAACCAATGAGCAGTTCTTC. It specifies CASSLVRTNEQFF.

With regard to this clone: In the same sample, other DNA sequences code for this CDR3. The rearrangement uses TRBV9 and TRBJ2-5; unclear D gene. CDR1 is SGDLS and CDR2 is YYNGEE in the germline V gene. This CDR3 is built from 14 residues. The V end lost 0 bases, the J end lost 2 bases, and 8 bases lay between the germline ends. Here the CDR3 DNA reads TGTGCCAGCAGCGTAGGTGGTACTCAAGAGACCCAGTACTTC. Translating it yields CASSVGGTQETQYF.

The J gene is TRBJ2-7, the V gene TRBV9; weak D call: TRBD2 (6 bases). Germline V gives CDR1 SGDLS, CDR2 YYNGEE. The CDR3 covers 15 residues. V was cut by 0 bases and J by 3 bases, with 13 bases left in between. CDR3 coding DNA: TGTGCCAGCAGCGTAGACACGGGGACTCACTACGAGCAGTACTTC. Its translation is CASSVDTGTHYEQYF.

CDR3 DNA sequence: TGTGCCAGCAGCTTGGACTGGGGCGCGCGGTACAATGAGCAGTTCTTC. It yields the protein CASSLDWGARYNEQFF. The J gene is TRBJ2-1, the V gene TRBV7-9; D might be TRBD1 or TRBD2, each matching 5 bases. The CDR3 is made up of 16 amino acids. Germline CDR1 is SEHNR and CDR2 is FQNEAQ (reference sequence). V gave up 3 bases and J gave up 4 bases, with 16 bases separating them.

In DNA form, the CDR3 reads TGTGCCAGCAGTTCCAGGCCAGATACGCAGTATTTT. Protein: CASSSRPDTQYF. The chain recombines TRBV6-5 with TRBJ2-3; unclear D gene. CDR3 length: 12 amino acids. Germline V gene sequence: CDR1 MNHEY, CDR2 SVGAGI. The V end was cut by 4 bases, the J end by 4 bases, with 6 bases between.

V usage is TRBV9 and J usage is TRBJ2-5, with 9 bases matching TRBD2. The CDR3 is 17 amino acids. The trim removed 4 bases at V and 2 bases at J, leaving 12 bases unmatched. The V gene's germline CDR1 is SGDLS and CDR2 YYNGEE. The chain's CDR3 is CASSLNIAGVRQETQYF. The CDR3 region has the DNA TGTGCCAGCAGCCTTAATATAGCGGGAGTGCGGCAAGAGACCCAGTACTTC.

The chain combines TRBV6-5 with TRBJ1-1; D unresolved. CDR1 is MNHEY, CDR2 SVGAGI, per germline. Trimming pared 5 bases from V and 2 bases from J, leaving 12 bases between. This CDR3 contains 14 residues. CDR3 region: CASSPGRVNTEAFF. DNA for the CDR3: TGTGCCAGCAGTCCCGGGAGGGTTAACACTGAAGCTTTCTTT.

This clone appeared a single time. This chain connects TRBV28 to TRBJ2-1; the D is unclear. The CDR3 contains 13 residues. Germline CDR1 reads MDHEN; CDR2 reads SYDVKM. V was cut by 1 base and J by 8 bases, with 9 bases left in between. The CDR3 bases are TGTGCCAGCAGTTTATATCTGAACCATGAGCAGTTCTTC. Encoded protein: CASSLYLNHEQFF.

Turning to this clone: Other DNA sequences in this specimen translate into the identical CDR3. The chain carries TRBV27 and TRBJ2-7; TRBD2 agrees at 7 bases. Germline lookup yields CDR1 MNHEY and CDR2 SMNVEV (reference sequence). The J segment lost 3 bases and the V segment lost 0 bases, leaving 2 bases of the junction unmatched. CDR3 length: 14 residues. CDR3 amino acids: CASSLSTGGYEQYF. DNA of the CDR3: TGTGCCAGCAGTTTATCCACGGGGGGCTACGAGCAGTACTTC.

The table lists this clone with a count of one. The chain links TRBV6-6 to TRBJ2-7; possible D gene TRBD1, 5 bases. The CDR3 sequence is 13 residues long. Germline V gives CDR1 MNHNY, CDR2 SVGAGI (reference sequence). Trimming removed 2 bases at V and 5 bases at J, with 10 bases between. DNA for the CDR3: TGTGCCAGCAGTTACATCAGGGTCCACGAGCAGTACTTC. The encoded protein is CASSYIRVHEQYF.

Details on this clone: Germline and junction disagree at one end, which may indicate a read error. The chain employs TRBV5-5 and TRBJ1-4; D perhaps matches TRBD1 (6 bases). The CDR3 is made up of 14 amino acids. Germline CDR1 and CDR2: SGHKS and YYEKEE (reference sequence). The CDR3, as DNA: TGTGCCAGCAACGTGGGGGCAGTTAATGAAGAACTGTTTTTT. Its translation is CASNVGAVNEELFF.

The CDR3 nucleotides read TGTGCCAGCAGCCCCCGGGACAGGGGTTCCCACGAGCAGTACTTC. Amino acid sequence: CASSPRDRGSHEQYF. This chain uses TRBV7-2 with TRBJ2-7; the match to TRBD1 covers 10 bases. After removal of 5 bases from V and 5 bases from J, the junction contained 9 bases not matched to a gene. CDR1 is SGHTA, CDR2 FQGNSA, per germline. CDR3 length: 15 amino acids.

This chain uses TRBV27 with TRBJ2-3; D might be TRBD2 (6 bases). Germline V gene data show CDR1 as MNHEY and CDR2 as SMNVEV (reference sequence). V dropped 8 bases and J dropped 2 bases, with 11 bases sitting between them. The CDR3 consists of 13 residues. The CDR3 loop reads CASSERATDTQYF. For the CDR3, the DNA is TGTGCCAGCTCTGAGCGGGCCACAGATACGCAGTATTTT.

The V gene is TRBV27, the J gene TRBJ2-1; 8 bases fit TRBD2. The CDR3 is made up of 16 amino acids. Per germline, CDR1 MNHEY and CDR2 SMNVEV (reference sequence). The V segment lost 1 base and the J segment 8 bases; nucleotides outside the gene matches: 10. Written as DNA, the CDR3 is TGTGCCAGCAGTTTATTAATACCGGGAGGGCCCGATGAGCAGTTCTTC. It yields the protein CASSLLIPGGPDEQFF.

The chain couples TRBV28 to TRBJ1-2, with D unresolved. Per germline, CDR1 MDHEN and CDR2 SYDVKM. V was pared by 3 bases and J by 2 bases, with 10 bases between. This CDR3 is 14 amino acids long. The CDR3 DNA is TGTGCCAGCAGTTTCTACATGCCCAACTATGGCTACACCTTC. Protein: CASSFYMPNYGYTF.

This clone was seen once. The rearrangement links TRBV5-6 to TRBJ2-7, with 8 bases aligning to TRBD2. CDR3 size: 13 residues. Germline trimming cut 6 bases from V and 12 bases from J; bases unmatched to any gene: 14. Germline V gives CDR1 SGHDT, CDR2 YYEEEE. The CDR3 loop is CASTHASGSDVYF. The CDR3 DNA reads TGTGCCAGCACCCACGCTAGCGGGTCCGATGTGTACTTC.

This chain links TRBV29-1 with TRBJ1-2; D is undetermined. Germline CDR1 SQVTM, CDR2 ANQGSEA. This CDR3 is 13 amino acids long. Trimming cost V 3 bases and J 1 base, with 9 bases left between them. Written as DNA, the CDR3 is TGCAGCGTTGACCCAAGGGTTAACTATGGCTACACCTTC. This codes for CSVDPRVNYGYTF.

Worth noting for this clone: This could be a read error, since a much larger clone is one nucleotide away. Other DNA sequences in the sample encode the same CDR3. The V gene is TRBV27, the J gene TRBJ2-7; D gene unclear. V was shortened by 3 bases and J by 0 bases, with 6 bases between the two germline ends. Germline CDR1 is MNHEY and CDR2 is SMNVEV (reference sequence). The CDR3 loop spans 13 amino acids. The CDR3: CASSFGRSYEQYF. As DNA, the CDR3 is TGTGCCAGCAGTTTTGGCCGCTCCTACGAGCAGTACTTC.

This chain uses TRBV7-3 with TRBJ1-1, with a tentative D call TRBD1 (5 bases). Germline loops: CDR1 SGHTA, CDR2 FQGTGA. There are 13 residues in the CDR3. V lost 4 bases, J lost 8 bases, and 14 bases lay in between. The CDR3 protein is CASSSGRDEEAFF. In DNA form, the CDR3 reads TGTGCCAGCAGCTCCGGCCGGGACGAGGAAGCTTTCTTT.

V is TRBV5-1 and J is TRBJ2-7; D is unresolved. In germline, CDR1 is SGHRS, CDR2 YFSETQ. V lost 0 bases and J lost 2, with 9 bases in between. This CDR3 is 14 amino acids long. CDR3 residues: CASSLGSAAYEQYF. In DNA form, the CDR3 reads TGCGCCAGCAGCTTGGGATCCGCCGCCTACGAGCAGTACTTC. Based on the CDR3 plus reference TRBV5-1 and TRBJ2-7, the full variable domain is KAGVTQTPRYLIKTRGQQVTLSCSPISGHRSVSWYQQTPGQGLQFLFEYFSETQRNKGNFPGRFSGRQFSNSRSEMNVSTLELGDSALYLCASSLGSAAYEQYFGPGTRLTVT.